This T cell receptor beta chain is from a study of CXCR3-negative and CXCR3-positive naive CD8 T cells. Study-wide background: The TRB read total, about 130 million, broke down to about 1.5 +/- 0.3 million reads per library.

Study-level findings and limits: From TRB CDR3 properties, TCR strength was inferred; surface CD5 did not differ between naive subsets.

In regard to this clonotype: Antigen specificity is unknown.

CDR1 is SGHTA, CDR2 FQGTGA, per germline. CDR3 length: 14 amino acids. Researchers prepared the TRB cDNA libraries using 5' RACE with UMI labels. No DNA is given; TCRdb re-called the 5' RACE reads and lists each CDR3 protein once. Its listing shows about 43,000 distinct CDR3 sequences. V gene TRBV7-3 combines with J gene TRBJ2-7; checking the TCRdb D call of TRBD2 is not possible without DNA. This clonotype was sampled from a human donor in good health. Some clones in this sample may be carry-over from other donors' samples. Sequencing was carried out using memory CD8+ T cells from blood. The CDR3 spells CASSPGGGVSEQYF.